This note documents a single T cell receptor (beta chain) sequence. The antigen is undetermined. While the first cohort had about 610 subjects, the donors belonged to the separate validation cohort of more than 95 subjects. The protocol was immunoSEQ multiplex PCR, while the TCRdb copy is restricted to in-frame clones and leaves out a portion. The sample shows tens of thousands of clones, 85% to 95% of them seen only once. The sample comes from a study of cytomegalovirus exposure and HLA in healthy donors. Study findings and constraints: Subsequent analysis showed first-cohort TCR clusters tending to co-occur in some 120 validation repertoires. Some TCR beta chains (roughly 160 of them) were listed as cytomegalovirus-associated. Reports described diagnosis of cytomegalovirus status by the classifier as highly specific and sensitive.

After removal of 2 bases from V and 3 bases from J, the junction contained 6 bases not matched to a gene. The CDR3 covers 16 residues. Germline CDR1 reads LNHNV; CDR2 reads YYDKDF (reference sequence). The genes are TRBV15 and TRBJ2-7, with 11 nucleotides matching TRBD1. The sequencing input was PBMCs. The receptor's source is a young man in good health and CMV-seronegative. CDR3 coding DNA: TGTGCCACCAGCAGAACTTCCGGGACAGGGGGCTACGAGCAGTACTTC. This encodes CATSRTSGTGGYEQYF.